This T cell receptor (beta chain) was documented in a study of cytomegalovirus exposure and HLA in healthy donors (TCRdb year 2017). Concerning the study at large: According to an earlier analysis of a few hundred of the donors, some 180 million T cells yielded over 90 million unique TCR beta sequences and less than 300 Gb of sequence data. An early release covering roughly 580 HLA-typed donors comprised roughly 300 gigabases of sequencing data and around 80 million unique TCR sequences. Of the roughly 420 genotyped donors, 65% to 90% were placed in the genetic ancestry cluster associated with self-reported Caucasian donors. The aim of the study was to test whether cataloging public T cell receptors could identify signatures of past pathogen exposure. The study used immunosequencing to profile the T cell repertoires of approximately 630 subjects and linked those repertoires to cytomegalovirus serostatus. In addition to the first cohort of 650 to 800 subjects, a separate validation cohort of under 150 different subjects was used. The study combined high-throughput TCR immunosequencing, statistical association of individual TCRs with disease status, and machine learning to predict cytomegalovirus infection status. A later analysis re-analyzed previously published TCR beta repertoires from hundreds of donors and added high-resolution HLA genotyping to study TCR occurrence patterns. The later analysis used no new phenotypic data to find candidate immune exposures, relying instead on TCR beta sequences and their occurrence across donors. An earlier analysis of approximately 500 of the donors applied high-throughput TCR beta sequencing to assess whether each TCR beta V gene segment acted as functional or pseudogenic. Donor age, sex, ethnicity and CMV serostatus were compiled alongside the repertoire data. A later genetic analysis took genome-wide SNP genotypes for about 55% of the 666 donors and used that subset as a discovery cohort. All discovery cohort repertoires had been generated using a single sequencing platform. HLA typing covered class I and class II loci at four-digit resolution. The number of donors typed differed by locus, with about 629-630 for A, B, C, DRB1 and DQB1, roughly 520 for DQA1, about 610 for DPA1, and some 440 for DPB1. Several DR-DQ haplotypes were handled as single units for association and clustering because linkage in the cohort was strong. Among some 400 genotyped donors of the cohort, an average of roughly 230,000 unique TCR beta nucleotide sequences was sequenced per donor, of which 15% to 20% were non-productive. Summary of the overall study and its limitations: In a later analysis, HLA-associated TCR beta chains showed more clonal expansion and lower generation probabilities than non-associated chains that were equally common. The authors suggested that the approach could potentially be extended to other disease states and immunological phenotypes. A later analysis found that TCR association rates varied across HLA loci, with DRB1 alleles showing the most associated TCRs and HLA-C alleles the fewest. At a false discovery rate of 0.05, a later analysis linked about 17,000 TCR beta sequences to specific HLA alleles. When HLA alleles, especially DR and DQ, strongly co-occurred, attributing TCR associations to individual alleles was difficult. The classifier was reported to diagnose cytomegalovirus status with high specificity and sensitivity in both the original and validation cohorts. Some IMGT-functional V segments, including TRBV6-2 and TRBV6-3, could not be distinguished by the 87-base-pair reads and were therefore excluded. The sequencing pipeline was judged likely to have produced a cluster of highly shared sequence variants as a technical artifact. Linkage disequilibrium might explain the correlated functional status among segregating V segments, but an unknown experimental factor could not be excluded. In a later genetic analysis, a missense DCLRE1C variant was associated with V-gene and J-gene trimming of TCR beta chains, and the association was replicated in an independent cohort. Presence/absence analyses assumed roughly uniform sequencing depth across donors, an assumption that may not hold. Fewer than 20 rarely observed V segments, including chromosome 9 orphons, were excluded from the earlier analysis of just under 600 of the donors because counts were too low. A later analysis reported that several top co-occurrence clusters appeared linked to parvovirus B19, influenza, CMV and Epstein-Barr virus. A further reported finding was that TCR beta sequences accurately predicted the HLA-A and HLA-B alleles for most subjects in the first cohort. This cohort had only TCR beta chains sequenced, and the lack of alpha or paired-chain data limited which features could be detected. Because HLA typing was missing for some donors at each locus, association tests included only the typed subset. Broadly in line with IMGT annotations, most TCR beta V segments showed up in productive rearrangements about 90% or about 30% of the time in an earlier analysis of approximately 600 of the donors. A few of the identified cytomegalovirus-associated TCR beta chains were confirmed in vitro to be specific for cytomegalovirus antigens. Immune exposure information for the cohort was limited to CMV serostatus. According to a later genetic analysis, donors in an Asian-associated ancestry cluster had fewer N-insertions in productive TCRs than the approximately 710-donor mean. In the study, some 160 TCR beta chains were listed as associated with cytomegalovirus. Most TCR sequences were observed very rarely across donors, whereas some public TCRs were present in many individuals. According to a later analysis, most CMV-associated TCR beta chains appeared to be HLA-restricted, and the HLA associations seemed to be driven largely by CMV exposure.

Libraries came from the immunoSEQ multiplex PCR assay. The multiplex PCR relied on a mix of 60 forward primers for TCR Vbeta segments and 13 reverse primers for TCR Jbeta segments. A multiplex PCR assay on genomic DNA amplified the CDR3 region of rearranged TCR beta genes. On the Illumina HiSeq System, the amplified TCR beta libraries were sequenced as 87-base-pair reads. The source study handled its data this way. A later analysis counted about 80 million unique TCR beta chains across the 666 repertoires, and 9 million to 14 million of these chains were shared by at least two donors. Raw reads were error-corrected and collapsed into unique sequences by a nearest-neighbor algorithm in which closely related sequences were merged to remove PCR and sequencing errors. V, D and J gene segments were assigned by aligning CDR3 sequences to IMGT reference sequences. For a sequence to be retained, a match of at least six nucleotides to both a V gene segment and a J gene segment was required. A rearrangement was called productive if the CDR3 had no stop codons and remained in frame with V and J, and every other rearrangement was called non-productive. CDR3 was defined by IMGT convention, running from the second conserved V-encoded cysteine to the conserved J-encoded phenylalanine. The earlier analysis of about 570 of the donors excluded any sequence lacking an unambiguous match to a single V gene segment. In an earlier analysis of approximately 550 of the donors, V segments were called functional above 56.7% productive rearrangements and were called segregating when the between-donor standard deviation exceeded 5%. A statistical classification framework was developed to diagnose cytomegalovirus status using the catalog of TCR beta chain sequences. A later analysis assigned V and J genes by comparing TCR nucleotide sequences with IMGT/GENE-DB human TR gene sequences. Using the TCRdist pipeline, a later analysis assigned CDR3 sequences along with most-parsimonious VDJ recombination scenarios. A later analysis defined each TCR beta chain by its CDR3 amino acid sequence plus V-gene family, and excluded reads lacking a unique V-gene family. As a way to deal with suspected cross-contamination and a sequencing artifact, a later analysis dropped roughly 620 nucleotide sequences that were highly shared and had low generation probability. In a later analysis, a clonal expansion index was calculated for each public chain from normalized within-repertoire ranks of inferred template counts. In a later analysis, generation probabilities were computed using a VDJ recombination model fitted to out-of-frame rearrangements, and the results were checked against IGoR. In a later analysis, hypergeometric tests were used to score TCR-TCR, TCR-HLA and TCR-CMV co-occurrence, with a repertoire-size bias correction applied to TCR pairs. To estimate false discovery rates, a later analysis permuted the HLA or CMV assignments 20 times. In a later analysis, co-occurring TCRs were grouped using DBSCAN, and TCRdist sequence similarity was added for clustering within HLA-allele-positive subsets. Repertoires with fewer than 30,000 or more than 120,000 public chains, plus five repertoires with anomalous nucleotide sharing, were excluded from co-occurrence clustering. This is the immuneACCESS table as TCRdb keeps it, with only in-frame sequences that have V and J called. A part of the clones is gone; compared with another copy, unresolved V genes explain less than half, and the rest is unexplained. The V and J calls and clone size are taken from that table; D and trimming were inferred from the DNA. The sample profile shows 95,000 to 150,000 clones; 75% of them were found once. The ten most abundant clones make up less than 3% of the sample.

The cohort was made up of 666 healthy bone marrow donors. At the time of sampling, all cohort members were nominally healthy, though unrecorded immune exposures were likely present. The donor was CMV seropositive and belonged to the group of 250 to 300 seropositive cohort members. Every donor gave a peripheral blood sample, and the peripheral blood mononuclear cells from that sample were used for TCR beta sequencing. The Qiagen DNeasy Blood Extraction Kit was used to extract genomic DNA from the blood cell samples. V is reduced by 0 bases and J by 1 base, leaving a spacing of 9 bases between them. The germline V gene encodes CDR1 GTSNPN and CDR2 SVGIG (reference sequence). Including cysteine and phenylalanine, the CDR3 has 14 amino acids. Only the CDR3 part of the read is kept: 42 bases, read in frame from the first base. To note about this clone: Its antigen specificity is not known. No per-base quality is available; no much larger clone lies one base away.

The rearranged chain carries TRBV30 and TRBJ2-5, with TRBD2 tentatively as D gene (5 bases match). Source material: PBMCs. The receptor was derived from a woman aged 35 to 49 in good health and CMV-seropositive. The CDR3 protein: CAWSVTSLQETQYF. The sequenced DNA: TGTGCCTGGAGTGTCACTAGTCTCCAAGAGACCCAGTACTTC.